This T cell receptor (beta chain) is drawn from a study of Graves' ophthalmopathy and Graves' hyperthyroidism. Remarks on this clonotype: Its specificity is unknown.

The study excluded patients with other autoimmune diseases, uncontrolled infections, pregnancy or lactation. Clinical symptoms, serum thyroxine, TRAb, thyroid ultrasound and orbital computed tomography determined diagnosis. Study-level points and caveats: Blood shared most expanded thyroid clonotypes above 0.001 frequency. A 13-signature model separated ophthalmopathy from stable hyperthyroidism, reaching roughly 85% sensitivity and almost 82% specificity cross-validated.

Germline V gene lookup returns CDR1 SNHLY and CDR2 FYNNEI. This CDR3 has 15 amino acids. V was cut by 4 bases and J by 2 bases, with 12 bases left in between. Amplification from RNA transcripts yielded the TCR beta CDR3 regions. Following a first-round RT-PCR that used HTBI primers, a second-round multiplex PCR was carried out. In TCRdb, the multiplex PCR reads were re-called with MiXCR into one record per CDR3 protein. The data contain over a million distinct CDR3 sequences, about 40% of them seen just once; the ten biggest clones take up roughly 11%. Sequencing was carried out using peripheral blood or thyroid tissue (not recorded which). The receptor comes from an adult man with Graves' hyperthyroidism. The gene calls are TRBV2 and TRBJ1-5, with unresolved D. CDR3 sequence: CASSGESPGNQPQHF. The CDR3 DNA sequence: TGTGCCAGCAGTGGTGAGAGTCCTGGCAATCAGCCCCAGCATTTT.